Below, 17 T cell receptor beta chains from the same sample are listed, as sequenced in a study of shared clonotypes between healthy human individuals. The assay was immunoSEQ multiplex PCR, and TCRdb's table has in-frame clones only and misses some. The table shows around 2,100,000 clones, with just under 95% occurring only once. Naive CD8 cells were CD45RO-negative, positively selected for CCR7, excluding terminally differentiated effector memory CD45RA+ cells. The sample taken for sequencing was naive CD8+ T cells sorted from blood. Receptor source: a man between 18 and 35 years old in good health.

The CDR3, as DNA: TGTGCCAGCAGCTTGGCCGGACACGGATCCTACAATGAGCAGTTCTTC. Translating gives CASSLAGHGSYNEQFF. This chain uses TRBV5-5 with TRBJ2-1, with D possibly being TRBD1 (5 bases). The V and J ends lost 0 bases and 1 base respectively, with 11 bases between them. The V gene's germline CDR1 is SGHKS and CDR2 YYEKEE (reference sequence). This CDR3 has 16 amino acids.

V is TRBV7-9 and J is TRBJ2-7, with 9 bases that match TRBD1. This CDR3 spans 16 amino acids. Germline V gene data show CDR1 as SEHNR and CDR2 as FQNEAQ (reference sequence). The V segment lost 4 bases and the J segment 4 bases; nucleotides outside the gene matches: 11. The CDR3 loop is CASSSSDRGKVYEQYF. Here the CDR3 DNA reads TGTGCCAGCAGCTCCTCCGACAGGGGGAAGGTATACGAGCAGTACTTC.

V gene TRBV2 combines with J gene TRBJ2-2, with D possibly TRBD1 on 6 matching bases. Germline CDR1 and CDR2: SNHLY and FYNNEI. CDR3 size: 16 residues. V dropped 4 bases and J dropped 4 bases, with 16 bases sitting between them. CDR3 sequence (DNA): TGTGCCAGCAGTGCGAATAAGGGGGATAGCACCGGGGAGCTGTTTTTT. It is translated as CASSANKGDSTGELFF.

A remark on this clone: One end of the junction fails to match germline, which may point to a read error. The V gene is TRBV19, the J gene TRBJ2-7; maybe TRBD2 (5 bases). Germline V gene sequence: CDR1 LNHDA, CDR2 SQIVND (reference sequence). CDR3 length: 12 residues. CDR3 region: CASSPTGYGQYF. The CDR3 DNA is TGTGCCAGTAGCCCGACGGGGTACGGGCAGTACTTC.

The J gene is TRBJ2-2, the V gene TRBV2, with 11 bases lining up with TRBD2. Looked up from germline, CDR1 is SNHLY and CDR2 is FYNNEI. V was pared by 2 bases and J by 2 bases, with 7 bases of the junction left unmatched. The CDR3 runs to 18 residues. The CDR3 region is CASSEPPGTSGNTGELFF. In DNA form, the CDR3 reads TGTGCCAGCAGTGAACCACCCGGGACTAGCGGCAACACCGGGGAGCTGTTTTTT.

The chain couples TRBV29-1 to TRBJ2-1, with 13 bases fitting TRBD2. The germline CDR1 and CDR2 sequences are SQVTM and ANQGSEA. This CDR3 region has 14 residues. The V gene end was trimmed by 6 bases and the J gene end by 6 bases; junction bases not matched to a gene: 5. The CDR3 sequence: CSVVLAGGINEQFF. The CDR3 DNA follows: TGCAGCGTGGTACTAGCGGGAGGGATCAATGAGCAGTTCTTC.

This rearrangement joins TRBV27 to TRBJ2-3; 9 bases are shared with TRBD1. From germline, CDR1 is MNHEY and CDR2 SMNVEV (reference sequence). Unmatched junction bases numbered 3, after V lost 4 bases and J lost 1 base. CDR3 size: 15 residues. CDR3 DNA: TGTGCCAGCAGTTACACAGGGGGCGGCACAGATACGCAGTATTTT. Protein sequence: CASSYTGGGTDTQYF.

The chain has TRBV4-3 and TRBJ1-1; no definite D call. V lost 4 bases and J 0 bases, leaving 6 bases between the germline ends. The CDR3 covers 13 residues. Germline CDR1 and CDR2: LGHNA and YSLEER. As DNA, the CDR3 is TGCGCCAGCAGCCTACTTTTGAACACTGAAGCTTTCTTT. It specifies CASSLLLNTEAFF.

This sequence joins TRBV6-5 and TRBJ2-7; D remains unclear. CDR3 length equals 14 residues. V was shortened by 1 base and J by 4 bases, with 11 bases between the two germline ends. The germline CDR1 and CDR2 sequences are MNHEY and SVGAGI. CDR3 sequence reads: CASSYLGSNYEQYF. For the CDR3, the DNA is TGTGCCAGCAGTTACTTGGGTAGCAATTACGAGCAGTACTTC.

Turning to this clone: Additional DNA sequences in this sample encode the identical CDR3. The chain is built from TRBV11-2 and TRBJ2-7, with 7 bases matching TRBD2. The CDR3 spans 14 residues. The germline V gene encodes CDR1 SGHAT and CDR2 FQNNGV. The ends lost 3 bases at V and 4 bases at J; junction bases unmatched: 6. The CDR3 DNA follows: TGTGCCAGCAGCTTGGCGGGAGTGGGTTACGAGCAGTACTTC. Its protein is CASSLAGVGYEQYF.

V and J are TRBV29-1 and TRBJ1-2; a weak D match, TRBD1 (5 bases). Germline V gene lookup returns CDR1 SQVTM and CDR2 ANQGSEA. V was clipped by 3 bases and J by 6 bases, with 11 bases between them. The CDR3 is 12 residues long. This CDR3 is CSVDQGWNGYTF. The CDR3 DNA reads as TGCAGCGTTGACCAGGGTTGGAATGGCTACACCTTC. Full variable domain (missing parts from reference TRBV29-1 and TRBJ1-2): SAVISQKPSRDICQRGTSLTIQCQVDSQVTMMFWYRQQPGQSLTLIATANQGSEATYESGFVIDKFPISRPNLTFSTLTVSNMSPEDSSIYLCSVDQGWNGYTFGSGTRLTVV.

The chain is built from TRBV11-2 and TRBJ2-1; 10 positions agree with TRBD2. The J segment lost 4 bases and the V segment lost 5 bases, leaving 8 bases of the junction unmatched. The germline V gene encodes CDR1 SGHAT and CDR2 FQNNGV. This CDR3 has 16 residues. The CDR3 here is CASSPVAGGGYNEQFF. DNA of the CDR3: TGTGCCAGCAGCCCAGTAGCGGGAGGAGGGTACAATGAGCAGTTCTTC.

A remark on this clone: Other nucleotide sequences in the sample specify the same CDR3. The chain carries TRBV9 and TRBJ1-2; D is ambiguous. Trimming took off 0 bases at V and 5 bases at J, with 8 bases between the two ends. Germline V gene data show CDR1 as SGDLS and CDR2 as YYNGEE. This CDR3 region has 13 residues. This CDR3 reads CASSVGTDYGYTF. The CDR3 coding sequence is TGTGCCAGCAGCGTAGGGACGGATTATGGCTACACCTTC.

Concerning this clone: The sample holds other DNA sequences that translate to the same CDR3. V usage is TRBV9 and J usage is TRBJ2-7, with 8 bases lining up with TRBD2. The length of the CDR3 is 15 residues. J lost 3 bases, V lost 4 bases, and 9 bases had no gene match. CDR1 and CDR2 (germline): SGDLS, YYNGEE. The chain's CDR3 is CASSPTSGLNYEQYF. CDR3 in DNA: TGTGCCAGCAGCCCAACTAGCGGACTTAACTACGAGCAGTACTTC.

The chain is built from TRBV5-6 and TRBJ2-1; 8 nucleotides match TRBD1. This CDR3 comprises 13 residues. With 4 bases clipped from V and 8 bases from J, the junction kept 5 bases outside the gene matches. Germline loops: CDR1 SGHDT, CDR2 YYEEEE. The CDR3 nucleotides read TGTGCCAGCAGCGCGCAGGGGGCTGATGAGCAGTTCTTC. Translation: CASSAQGADEQFF.

V and J are TRBV7-9 and TRBJ2-1; TRBD2 matches 7 bases. Germline V lookup: CDR1 SEHNR, CDR2 FQNEAQ (reference sequence). There are 17 residues in the CDR3. The J segment lost 7 bases and the V segment lost 3 bases, leaving 15 bases of the junction unmatched. For the CDR3, the DNA is TGTGCCAGCAGCTTGGGGGTGGAGAGCGGGGCGGAGAATGAGCAGTTCTTC. As protein: CASSLGVESGAENEQFF.

This CDR3 reads CAISDVPGDRSGELFF. CDR3 nucleotides: TGTGCCATCAGTGACGTCCCAGGGGACAGGTCCGGGGAGCTGTTTTTT. V is TRBV10-3 and J is TRBJ2-2; 8 nucleotides line up with TRBD1. The ends lost 3 bases at V and 6 bases at J; junction bases unmatched: 9. Germline V CDR1 and CDR2: ENHRY, SYGVKD. The CDR3 length is 16 residues.